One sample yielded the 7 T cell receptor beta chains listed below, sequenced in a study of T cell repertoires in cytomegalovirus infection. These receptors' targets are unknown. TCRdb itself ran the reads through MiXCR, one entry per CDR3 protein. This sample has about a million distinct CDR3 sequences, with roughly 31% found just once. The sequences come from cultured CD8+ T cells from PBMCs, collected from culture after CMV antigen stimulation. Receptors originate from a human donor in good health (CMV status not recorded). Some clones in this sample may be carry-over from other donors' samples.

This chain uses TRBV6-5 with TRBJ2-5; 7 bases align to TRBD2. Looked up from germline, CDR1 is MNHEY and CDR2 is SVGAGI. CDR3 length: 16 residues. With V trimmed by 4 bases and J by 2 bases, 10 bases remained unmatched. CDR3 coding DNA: TGTGCCAGCAGTTCCCAAGAAGCGGGATGGCAAGAGACCCAGTACTTC. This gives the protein CASSSQEAGWQETQYF.

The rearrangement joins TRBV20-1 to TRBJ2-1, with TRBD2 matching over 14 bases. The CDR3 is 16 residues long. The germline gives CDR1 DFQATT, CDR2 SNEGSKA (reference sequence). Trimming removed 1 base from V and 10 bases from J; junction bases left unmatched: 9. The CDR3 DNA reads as TGCAGTGCTAGAGCTGGACTAGCGGGGGGCTTTGACGAGCAGTTCTTC. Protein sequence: CSARAGLAGGFDEQFF.

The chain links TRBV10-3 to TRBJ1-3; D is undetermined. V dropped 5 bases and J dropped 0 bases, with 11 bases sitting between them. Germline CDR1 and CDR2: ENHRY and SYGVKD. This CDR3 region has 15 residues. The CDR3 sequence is CAISRGRDSGNTIYF. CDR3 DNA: TGTGCCATCAGTCGCGGACGGGACTCTGGAAACACCATATATTTT.

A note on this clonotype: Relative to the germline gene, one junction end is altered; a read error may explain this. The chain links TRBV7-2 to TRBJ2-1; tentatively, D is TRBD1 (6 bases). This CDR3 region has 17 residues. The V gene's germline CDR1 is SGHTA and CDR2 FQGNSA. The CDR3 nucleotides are TGTGCCATCAGCTTCAATCTCGGACAGAGCTCCTACAATGAGCAGTTCTTC. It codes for CAISFNLGQSSYNEQFF.

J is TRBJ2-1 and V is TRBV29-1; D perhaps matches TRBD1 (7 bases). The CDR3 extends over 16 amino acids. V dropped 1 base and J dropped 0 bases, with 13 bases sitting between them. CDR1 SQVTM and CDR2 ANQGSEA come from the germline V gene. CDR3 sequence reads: CSVEALQGGSYNEQFF. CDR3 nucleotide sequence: TGCAGCGTTGAAGCGTTGCAGGGGGGCTCCTACAATGAGCAGTTCTTC.

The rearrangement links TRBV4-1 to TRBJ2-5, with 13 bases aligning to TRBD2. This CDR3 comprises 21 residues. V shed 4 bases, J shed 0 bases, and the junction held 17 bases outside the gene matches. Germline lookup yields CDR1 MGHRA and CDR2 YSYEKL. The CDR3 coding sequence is TGCGCCAGCAGCCGCCCGAACCCTCGGACTAGCGGGGGTTCTTACCAAGAGACCCAGTACTTC. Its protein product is CASSRPNPRTSGGSYQETQYF.

The CDR3 sequence is CASGLQPTGKGTEAFF. The CDR3 bases are TGTGCTAGTGGTCTCCAACCGACAGGGAAGGGGACTGAAGCTTTCTTT. J is TRBJ1-1 and V is TRBV12-5; 7 bases align to TRBD1. CDR1 and CDR2 (germline): LGHNT, FRNRAP. V shed 5 bases, J shed 5 bases, and the junction held 14 bases outside the gene matches. The CDR3 totals 16 residues.